There are many counts of the clone carrying this T cell receptor beta chain. Its antigen remains unknown. This sample stems from a study of T cell repertoires in cytomegalovirus infection. Across the whole study: The authors relied on CMV epitopes, both recently identified HLA-C-restricted and well-studied HLA-B-restricted. CMV infection and matching HLA type were both indicated by public TCR beta signatures.

Study findings and constraints: It was HLA-C-restricted CMV-specific TCR beta clonotypes that dominated the response ex vivo.

MiXCR was run by TCRdb on the reads, yielding one entry per CDR3 protein. The sample lists 25,000 to 35,000 distinct CDR3 sequences, 15% to 20% seen once, with roughly 80% in the top ten. This CDR3 comprises 17 residues. Germline V gene lookup returns CDR1 SGHVS and CDR2 FQNEAQ. Trimming cost V 5 bases and J 8 bases; bases outside gene matches: 17. V usage is TRBV7-8 and J usage is TRBJ1-4; 7 positions match TRBD1. This TCR was sampled from a human donor in good health (CMV status not recorded). Some clones in this sample may be carry-over from other donors' samples. The sequencing here drew on CD8+ T cells from cultured PBMCs, taken from culture after CMV antigen stimulation. CDR3: CASSPPTSGTVEEKLFF. DNA of the CDR3: TGTGCCAGCAGCCCTCCCACGTCCGGGACAGTAGAAGAAAAACTGTTTTTT. The full variable domain, its missing parts supplied by reference TRBV7-8 and TRBJ1-4, is GAGVSQSPRYKVAKRGQDVALRCDPISGHVSLFWYQQALGQGPEFLTYFQNEAQLDKSGLPSDRFFAERPEGSVSTLKIQRTQQEDSAVYLCASSPPTSGTVEEKLFFGSGTQLSVL.